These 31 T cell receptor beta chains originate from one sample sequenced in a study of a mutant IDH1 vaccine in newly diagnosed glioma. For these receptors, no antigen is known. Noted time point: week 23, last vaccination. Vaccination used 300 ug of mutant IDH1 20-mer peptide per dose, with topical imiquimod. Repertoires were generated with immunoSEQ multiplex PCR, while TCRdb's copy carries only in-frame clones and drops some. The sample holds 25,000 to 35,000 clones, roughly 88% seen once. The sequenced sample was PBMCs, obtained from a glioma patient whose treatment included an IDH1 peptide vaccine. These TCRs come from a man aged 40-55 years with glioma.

CDR3 sequence reads: CASSNLGGNQPQHF. The CDR3 DNA is TGTGCCAGTAGTAATTTGGGAGGCAATCAGCCCCAGCATTTT. The V and J genes are TRBV19 and TRBJ1-5; D remains ambiguous. With 4 bases removed from V and 2 bases from J, the gap between germline ends came to 9 bases. The CDR3 sequence is 14 residues long. Per germline, CDR1 LNHDA and CDR2 SQIVND (reference sequence).

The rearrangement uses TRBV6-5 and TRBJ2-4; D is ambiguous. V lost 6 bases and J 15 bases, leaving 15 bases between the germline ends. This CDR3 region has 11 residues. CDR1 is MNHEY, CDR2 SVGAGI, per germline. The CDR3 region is CASSSGRGVYF. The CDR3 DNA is TGTGCCAGCAGCTCGGGCCGAGGTGTGTACTTC.

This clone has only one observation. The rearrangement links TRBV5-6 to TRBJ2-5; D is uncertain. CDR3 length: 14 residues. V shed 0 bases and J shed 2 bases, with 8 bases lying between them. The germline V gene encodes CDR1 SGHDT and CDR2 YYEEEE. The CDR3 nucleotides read TGTGCCAGCAGCTTGGGCAGTAGGCAAGAGACCCAGTACTTC. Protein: CASSLGSRQETQYF.

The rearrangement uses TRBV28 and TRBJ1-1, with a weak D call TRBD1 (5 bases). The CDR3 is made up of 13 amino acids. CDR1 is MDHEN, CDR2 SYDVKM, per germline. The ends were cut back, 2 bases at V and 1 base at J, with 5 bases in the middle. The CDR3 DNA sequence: TGTGCCAGCAGTTTACAGGGGAACACTGAAGCTTTCTTT. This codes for CASSLQGNTEAFF.

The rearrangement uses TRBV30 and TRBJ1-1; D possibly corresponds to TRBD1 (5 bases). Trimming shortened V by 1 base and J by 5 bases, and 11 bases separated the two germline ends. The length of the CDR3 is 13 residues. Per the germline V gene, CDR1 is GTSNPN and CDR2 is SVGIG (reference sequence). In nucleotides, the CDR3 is TGTGCCTGGAGTGAAGGTGGGGGGACTGAAGCTTTCTTT. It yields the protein CAWSEGGGTEAFF.

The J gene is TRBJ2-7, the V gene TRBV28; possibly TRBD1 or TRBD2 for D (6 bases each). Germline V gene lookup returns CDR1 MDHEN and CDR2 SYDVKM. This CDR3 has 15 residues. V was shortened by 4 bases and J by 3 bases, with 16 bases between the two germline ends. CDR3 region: CASSYFGGEGYEQYF. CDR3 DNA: TGTGCCAGCAGTTATTTCGGGGGCGAGGGCTACGAGCAGTACTTC. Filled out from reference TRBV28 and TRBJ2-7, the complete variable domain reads DVKVTQSSRYLVKRTGEKVFLECVQDMDHENMFWYRQDPGLGLRLIYFSYDVKMKEKGDIPEGYSVSREKKERFSLILESASTNQTSMYLCASSYFGGEGYEQYFGPGTRLTVT.

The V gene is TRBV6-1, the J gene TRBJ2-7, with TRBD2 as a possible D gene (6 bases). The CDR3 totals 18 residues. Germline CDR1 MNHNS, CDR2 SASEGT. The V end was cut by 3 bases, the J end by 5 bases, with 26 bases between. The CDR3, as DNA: TGTGCCAGCAGTGAGACCCCACCAGGAGCGGAGGGCTACGACGAGCAGTACGTC. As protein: CASSETPPGAEGYDEQYV.

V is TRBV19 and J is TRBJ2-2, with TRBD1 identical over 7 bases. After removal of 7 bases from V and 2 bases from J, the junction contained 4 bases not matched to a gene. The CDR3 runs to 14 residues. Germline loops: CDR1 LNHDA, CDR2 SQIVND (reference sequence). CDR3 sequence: CASNNRGNTGELFF. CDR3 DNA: TGTGCCAGTAACAACAGGGGAAACACCGGGGAGCTGTTTTTT. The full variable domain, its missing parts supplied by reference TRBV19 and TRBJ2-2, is DGGITQSPKYLFRKEGQNVTLSCEQNLNHDAMYWYRQDPGQGLRLIYYSQIVNDFQKGDIAEGYSVSREKKESFPLTVTSAQKNPTAFYLCASNNRGNTGELFFGEGSRLTVL.

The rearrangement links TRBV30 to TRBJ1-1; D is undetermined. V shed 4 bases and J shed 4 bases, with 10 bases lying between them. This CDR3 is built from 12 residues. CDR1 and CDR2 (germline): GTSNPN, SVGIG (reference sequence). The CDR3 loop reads CAWKREVTEAFF. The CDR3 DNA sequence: TGTGCCTGGAAGAGGGAGGTCACTGAAGCTTTCTTT.

CDR3 loop: CASSLRIGGGALTDTQYF. CDR3 sequence (DNA): TGTGCCAGCAGTCTGCGGATAGGTGGCGGGGCCCTCACAGATACGCAGTATTTT. The genes are TRBV5-8 and TRBJ2-3; maybe TRBD2 (6 bases). CDR1 and CDR2 from the germline V gene are SGHTS and YDEGEE. Trimming removed 5 bases at V and 2 bases at J, with 24 bases between. The CDR3 covers 18 residues.

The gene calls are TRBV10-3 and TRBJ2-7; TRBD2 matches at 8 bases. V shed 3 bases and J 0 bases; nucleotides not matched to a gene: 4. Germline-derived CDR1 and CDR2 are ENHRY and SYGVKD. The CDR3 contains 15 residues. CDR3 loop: CAISDPAGDSYEQYV. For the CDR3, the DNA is TGTGCCATCAGTGATCCAGCGGGGGACTCCTACGAGCAGTACGTC.

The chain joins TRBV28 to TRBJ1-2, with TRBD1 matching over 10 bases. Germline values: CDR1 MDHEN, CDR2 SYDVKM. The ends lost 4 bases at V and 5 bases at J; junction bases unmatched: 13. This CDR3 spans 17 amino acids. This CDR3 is CASSSNLDRGRLYGYTF. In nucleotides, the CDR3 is TGTGCCAGCAGTTCCAACCTCGACAGGGGGCGACTTTATGGCTACACCTTC.

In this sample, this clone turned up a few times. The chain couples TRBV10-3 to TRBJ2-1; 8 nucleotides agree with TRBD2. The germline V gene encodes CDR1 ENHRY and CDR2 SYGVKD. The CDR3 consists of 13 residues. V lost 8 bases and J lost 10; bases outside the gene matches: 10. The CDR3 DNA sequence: TGTGCCATCTCTGGCGGGAGGCCAGAAGAGCAGTTCTTC. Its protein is CAISGGRPEEQFF.

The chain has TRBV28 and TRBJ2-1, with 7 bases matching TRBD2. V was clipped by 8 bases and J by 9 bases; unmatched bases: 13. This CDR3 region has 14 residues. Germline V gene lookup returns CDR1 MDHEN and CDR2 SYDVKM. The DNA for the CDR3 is TGTGCCAGCCTCGACGGGGGGAGGGCCGGTGAGCAGTTCTTC. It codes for CASLDGGRAGEQFF.

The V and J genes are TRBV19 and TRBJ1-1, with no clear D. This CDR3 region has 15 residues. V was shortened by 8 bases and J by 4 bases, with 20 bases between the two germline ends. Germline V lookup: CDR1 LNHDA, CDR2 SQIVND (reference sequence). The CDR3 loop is CASSSDRERGTEAFF. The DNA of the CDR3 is TGTGCCAGTTCCTCCGACCGGGAGAGAGGCACTGAAGCTTTCTTT.

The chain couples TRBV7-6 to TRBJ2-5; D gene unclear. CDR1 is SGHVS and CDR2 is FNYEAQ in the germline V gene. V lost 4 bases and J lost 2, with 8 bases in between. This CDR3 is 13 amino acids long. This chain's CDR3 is CASSSRIQETQYF. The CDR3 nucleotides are TGTGCCAGCAGCTCTAGGATTCAAGAGACCCAGTACTTC.

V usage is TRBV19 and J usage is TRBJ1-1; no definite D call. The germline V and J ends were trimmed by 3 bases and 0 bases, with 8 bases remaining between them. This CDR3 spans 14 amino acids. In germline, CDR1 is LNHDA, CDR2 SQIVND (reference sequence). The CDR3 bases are TGTGCCAGTAGTATGTCTACGGTGAACACTGAAGCTTTCTTT. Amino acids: CASSMSTVNTEAFF. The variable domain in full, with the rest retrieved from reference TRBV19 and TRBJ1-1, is DGGITQSPKYLFRKEGQNVTLSCEQNLNHDAMYWYRQDPGQGLRLIYYSQIVNDFQKGDIAEGYSVSREKKESFPLTVTSAQKNPTAFYLCASSMSTVNTEAFFGQGTRLTVV.

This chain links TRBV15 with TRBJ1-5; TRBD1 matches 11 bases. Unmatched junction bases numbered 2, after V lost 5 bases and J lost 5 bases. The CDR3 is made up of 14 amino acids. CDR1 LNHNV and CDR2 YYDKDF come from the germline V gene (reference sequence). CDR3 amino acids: CATSRDRGYQPQHF. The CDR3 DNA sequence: TGTGCCACCAGCCGGGACAGGGGGTATCAGCCCCAGCATTTT.

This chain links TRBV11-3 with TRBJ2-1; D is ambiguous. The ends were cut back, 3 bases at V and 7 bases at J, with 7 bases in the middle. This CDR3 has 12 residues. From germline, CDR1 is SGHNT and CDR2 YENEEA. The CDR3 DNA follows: TGTGCCAGCAGCTTCAAAGGGAATGAGCAGTTCTTC. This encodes CASSFKGNEQFF. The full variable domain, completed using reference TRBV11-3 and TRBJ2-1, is EAGVVQSPRYKIIEKKQPVAFWCNPISGHNTLYWYLQNLGQGPELLIRYENEEAVDDSQLPKDRFSAERLKGVDSTLKIQPAELGDSAVYLCASSFKGNEQFFGPGTRLTVL.

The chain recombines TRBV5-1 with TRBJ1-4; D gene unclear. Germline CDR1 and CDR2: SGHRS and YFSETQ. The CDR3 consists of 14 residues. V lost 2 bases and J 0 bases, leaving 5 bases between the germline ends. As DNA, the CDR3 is TGCGCCAGCAGCTTAAGGGCAACTAATGAAAAACTGTTTTTT. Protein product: CASSLRATNEKLFF.

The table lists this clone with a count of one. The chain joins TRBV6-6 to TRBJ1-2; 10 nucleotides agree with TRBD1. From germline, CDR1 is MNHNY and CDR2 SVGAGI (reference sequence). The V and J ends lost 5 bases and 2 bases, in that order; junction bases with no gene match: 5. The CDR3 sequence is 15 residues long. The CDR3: CASSPRQGANYGYTF. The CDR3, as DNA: TGTGCCAGCAGTCCCCGACAGGGGGCAAACTATGGCTACACCTTC.

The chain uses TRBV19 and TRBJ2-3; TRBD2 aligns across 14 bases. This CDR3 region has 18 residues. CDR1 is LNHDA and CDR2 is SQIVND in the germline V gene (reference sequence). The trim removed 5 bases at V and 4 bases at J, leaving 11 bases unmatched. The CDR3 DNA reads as TGTGCCAGTAGTCGAAATGTCGGGACTAGCGGGAGCGCAGATACGCAGTATTTT. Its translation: CASSRNVGTSGSADTQYF. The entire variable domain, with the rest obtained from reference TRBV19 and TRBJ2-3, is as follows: DGGITQSPKYLFRKEGQNVTLSCEQNLNHDAMYWYRQDPGQGLRLIYYSQIVNDFQKGDIAEGYSVSREKKESFPLTVTSAQKNPTAFYLCASSRNVGTSGSADTQYFGPGTRLTVL.

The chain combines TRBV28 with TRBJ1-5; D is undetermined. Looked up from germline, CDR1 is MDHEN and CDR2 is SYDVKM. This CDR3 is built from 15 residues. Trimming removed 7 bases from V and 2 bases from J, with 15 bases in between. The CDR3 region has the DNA TGTGCCAGCACCTTCCCCCGTGAGGGCAATCAGCCCCAGCATTTT. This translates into CASTFPREGNQPQHF.

The CDR3 coding sequence is TGTGCCAGCAGTGAAGTAGGGACAGGGGACTACGAGCAGTACTTC. It yields the protein CASSEVGTGDYEQYF. V usage is TRBV28 and J usage is TRBJ2-7; 10 nucleotides line up with TRBD1. Germline CDR1 is MDHEN and CDR2 is SYDVKM. V shed 5 bases and J 3 bases; nucleotides not matched to a gene: 7. This CDR3 is built from 15 residues.

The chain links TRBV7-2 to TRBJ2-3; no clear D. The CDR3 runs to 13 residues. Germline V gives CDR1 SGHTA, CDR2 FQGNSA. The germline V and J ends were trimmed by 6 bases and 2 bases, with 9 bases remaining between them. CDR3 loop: CASSRDSTDTQYF. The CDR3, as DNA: TGTGCCAGCAGTCGCGACTCCACAGATACGCAGTATTTT.

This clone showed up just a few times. The CDR3 DNA reads as TGTGCCTGGACAGGAATATATAATTCACCCCTCCACTTT. This gives the protein CAWTGIYNSPLHF. The chain links TRBV30 to TRBJ1-6; D is unresolved. V was pared by 4 bases and J by 4 bases, with 8 bases between. Germline CDR1 GTSNPN, CDR2 SVGIG (reference sequence). The CDR3 length is 13 residues.

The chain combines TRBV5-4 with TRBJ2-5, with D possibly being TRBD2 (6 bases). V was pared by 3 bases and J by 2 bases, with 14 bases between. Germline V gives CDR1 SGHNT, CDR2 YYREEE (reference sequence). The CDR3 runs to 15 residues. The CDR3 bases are TGTGCCAGCAGCTGGATGGCGGGGTCACAAGAGACCCAGTACTTC. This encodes CASSWMAGSQETQYF.

In nucleotides, the CDR3 is TGTGCCAGCAGCTGGGGTAAGCAAGAGACCCAGTACTTC. Its protein product is CASSWGKQETQYF. This sequence joins TRBV7-2 and TRBJ2-5; D remains unclear. The CDR3 has 13 residues. V was clipped by 4 bases and J by 2 bases, with 8 bases between them. The germline V gene has CDR1 SGHTA and CDR2 FQGNSA.

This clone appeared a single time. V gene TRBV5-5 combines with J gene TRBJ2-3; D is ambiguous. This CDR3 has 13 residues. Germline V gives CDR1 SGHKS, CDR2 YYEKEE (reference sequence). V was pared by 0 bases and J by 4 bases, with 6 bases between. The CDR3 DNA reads TGTGCCAGCAGCTTGGAGGGTGCAGATACGCAGTATTTT. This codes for CASSLEGADTQYF.

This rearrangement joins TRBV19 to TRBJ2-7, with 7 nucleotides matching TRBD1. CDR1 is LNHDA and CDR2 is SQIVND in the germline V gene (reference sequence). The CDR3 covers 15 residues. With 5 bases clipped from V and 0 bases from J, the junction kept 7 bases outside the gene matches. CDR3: CASSLGAGGSYEQYF. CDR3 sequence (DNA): TGTGCCAGTAGTTTAGGGGCAGGGGGCTCCTACGAGCAGTACTTC.

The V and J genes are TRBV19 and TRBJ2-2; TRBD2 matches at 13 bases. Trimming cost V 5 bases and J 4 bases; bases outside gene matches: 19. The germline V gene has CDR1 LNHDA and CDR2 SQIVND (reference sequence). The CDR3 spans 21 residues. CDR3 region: CASSYVPGLAGPKGGTGELFF. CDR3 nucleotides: TGTGCCAGTAGTTACGTGCCGGGACTAGCGGGGCCTAAGGGTGGCACCGGGGAGCTGTTTTTT.